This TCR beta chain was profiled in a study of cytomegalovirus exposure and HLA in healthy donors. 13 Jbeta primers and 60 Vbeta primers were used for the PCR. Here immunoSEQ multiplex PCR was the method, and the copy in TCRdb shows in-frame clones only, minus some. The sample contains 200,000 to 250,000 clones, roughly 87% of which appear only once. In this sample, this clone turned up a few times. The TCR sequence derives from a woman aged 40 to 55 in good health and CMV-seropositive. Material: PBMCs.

CDR3 sequence: CASSPVLPSSQETQYF. CDR3 coding DNA: TGTGCCAGCAGCCCCGTTCTCCCTAGTTCCCAAGAGACCCAGTACTTC. This chain links TRBV7-8 with TRBJ2-5; D not resolved. The length of the CDR3 is 16 residues. Trimming took 5 bases from V and 1 from J, leaving 17 bases between them. The germline gives CDR1 SGHVS, CDR2 FQNEAQ.